This T cell receptor beta chain was sequenced during a study of blood T cells in healthy people across ages. On the study more broadly: The template switching approach captured approximately one barcoded beta molecule for every two T cells. Points from the study as a whole: Long-lived and aged donors differed, with more naive CD4+ cells and higher diversity in the long-lived. Considered underestimates were the diversity estimates obtained from one million T cells.

Germline CDR1 SEHNR, CDR2 FQNEAQ (reference sequence). The ends lost 5 bases at V and 5 bases at J; junction bases unmatched: 9. The CDR3 is 15 residues long. Primed by a sample-barcoded 5' primer and a J-beta primer mix, a second PCR proceeded for about 7 to 12 cycles. MiXCR, applied by TCRdb to the 5' RACE reads, yields one record per CDR3 protein. The top ten hold approximately 10% of the sample, which has roughly 1.6 million distinct CDR3 sequences, about 35% seen once. Regarding this clonotype: Its antigen is undetermined.

Sequenced: blood. The receptor was derived from a woman in her thirties in good health. This chain uses TRBV7-9 with TRBJ2-1, with TRBD2 identical over 7 bases. The CDR3 DNA follows: TGTGCCAGCAGCCTCAGTAGGCTAGCGGACAATGAGCAGTTCTTC. Amino acids: CASSLSRLADNEQFF.